A single sample gave rise to the 13 T cell receptor beta chains below, sequenced in a study of blood T cell repertoires in COVID-19. Clones were read by immunoSEQ multiplex PCR, and TCRdb kept only the in-frame ones, dropping some. The sample lists about 190,000 clones; around 79% were seen once. The material sequenced was peripheral blood. The receptors here all came from a man in his fifties who had recovered from COVID-19.

The V gene is TRBV2, the J gene TRBJ2-5; TRBD2 might be the D (5 bases). The CDR3 runs 15 residues. Trimming stripped 5 bases from V and 4 bases from J, with 17 bases between. Per germline, CDR1 SNHLY and CDR2 FYNNEI. CDR3 protein: CASSPGEPAPETQYF. The CDR3 region has the DNA TGTGCCAGCAGTCCCGGGGAGCCCGCTCCAGAGACCCAGTACTTC.

The chain combines TRBV11-2 with TRBJ2-7; TRBD2 agrees at 9 bases. This CDR3 is 20 amino acids long. Losses at the gene ends were 0 bases for V and 2 bases for J; bases not matched to a gene: 17. Germline V gene lookup returns CDR1 SGHAT and CDR2 FQNNGV. For the CDR3, the DNA is TGTGCCAGCAGCTTAGATTCATTTACTCGGGCTAGCGGGACAACCTACGAGCAGTACTTC. This encodes CASSLDSFTRASGTTYEQYF.

CDR3 bases: TGCGCCAGCAGCCAAGTACTAGCGGGAAAAGAGACCCAGTACTTC. Its protein product is CASSQVLAGKETQYF. The chain links TRBV4-1 to TRBJ2-5; 10 bases map to TRBD2. The CDR3 loop spans 15 amino acids. The germline gives CDR1 MGHRA, CDR2 YSYEKL. Losses at the gene ends were 1 base for V and 3 bases for J; bases not matched to a gene: 2.

This sequence joins TRBV28 and TRBJ2-7, with 13 bases that match TRBD2. CDR1 and CDR2 (germline): MDHEN, SYDVKM. Trimming took 6 bases from V and 8 from J; bases not matched to a gene: 4. This CDR3 contains 13 residues. The CDR3, as DNA: TGTGCCAGCAGCCCGGGACTAGCGGGAAAGCAGTACTTC. Translated: CASSPGLAGKQYF.

This rearrangement joins TRBV12-5 to TRBJ2-2, with 7 bases that match TRBD2. Germline values: CDR1 LGHNT, CDR2 FRNRAP. This CDR3 is 15 amino acids long. After removal of 6 bases from V and 3 bases from J, the junction contained 7 bases not matched to a gene. The CDR3 bases are TGTGCTAGTGGGAATCGGGAGGTCGACACCGGGGAGCTGTTTTTT. The encoded protein is CASGNREVDTGELFF. The whole variable domain, remainder taken from reference TRBV12-5 and TRBJ2-2, is DARVTQTPRHKVTEMGQEVTMRCQPILGHNTVFWYRQTMMQGLELLAYFRNRAPLDDSGMPKDRFSAEMPDATLATLKIQPSEPRDSAVYFCASGNREVDTGELFFGEGSRLTVL.

The CDR3 region has the DNA TGTGCCAGCAGCTTTTCAATAGGACAGGGCGGGTATGGCTACACCTTC. Its protein is CASSFSIGQGGYGYTF. The chain couples TRBV7-2 to TRBJ1-2; 8 bases are shared with TRBD1. V gave up 3 bases and J gave up 5 bases; unmatched junction bases: 11. There are 16 residues in the CDR3. Germline CDR1 and CDR2: SGHTA and FQGNSA.

The rearrangement uses TRBV5-4 and TRBJ2-7, with 8 bases matching TRBD1. V lost 2 bases, J lost 0 bases, and 4 bases stayed unmatched. The CDR3 covers 15 residues. Germline V gene sequence: CDR1 SGHNT, CDR2 YYREEE (reference sequence). CDR3 in DNA: TGTGCCAGCAGCTTAGGACAGGGTTTCTCCTACGAGCAGTACTTC. The encoded protein is CASSLGQGFSYEQYF.

The chain joins TRBV10-3 to TRBJ2-1; unclear D gene. Germline V lookup: CDR1 ENHRY, CDR2 SYGVKD. The V and J ends lost 3 bases and 7 bases respectively, with 4 bases between them. CDR3 length: 11 amino acids. The CDR3 spells CAISDRNEQFF. The CDR3 coding sequence is TGTGCCATCAGTGACCGGAATGAGCAGTTCTTC.

This chain links TRBV28 with TRBJ2-3, with TRBD2 matching 11 bases. The germline CDR1 and CDR2 sequences are MDHEN and SYDVKM. The J segment lost 3 bases and the V segment lost 3 bases, leaving 8 bases of the junction unmatched. The CDR3 is 17 amino acids. CDR3 loop: CASSLGGVAGGTDTQYF. The CDR3, as DNA: TGTGCCAGCAGTTTGGGGGGCGTAGCGGGAGGGACAGATACGCAGTATTTT.

CDR3 protein: CASSPREAGNTIYF. The CDR3 DNA follows: TGTGCCAGCAGTCCCCGGGAGGCCGGGAACACCATATATTTT. The V and J genes are TRBV6-5 and TRBJ1-3; no firm D call. The CDR3 loop spans 14 amino acids. Germline-derived CDR1 and CDR2 are MNHEY and SVGAGI. The V and J ends lost 5 bases and 7 bases respectively, with 15 bases between them.

The rearrangement joins TRBV5-1 to TRBJ2-3, with TRBD1 matching over 9 bases. Germline V gives CDR1 SGHRS, CDR2 YFSETQ. The CDR3 extends over 16 amino acids. Trimming removed 3 bases from V and 6 bases from J; junction bases left unmatched: 11. The CDR3 is CASSSAGTGTSDTQYF. CDR3 nucleotides: TGCGCCAGCAGCTCGGCGGGGACAGGGACGTCGGATACGCAGTATTTT.

The CDR3 sequence: CASSFQGQTTNEKLFF. Here the CDR3 DNA reads TGCGCCAGCAGCTTTCAGGGACAGACAACTAATGAAAAACTGTTTTTT. The chain joins TRBV5-1 to TRBJ1-4, with 7 bases identical to TRBD1. The germline CDR1 and CDR2 sequences are SGHRS and YFSETQ. CDR3 size: 16 residues. V trimming: 2 bases; J trimming: 0 bases; junction bases outside the gene matches: 4.

The chain uses TRBV7-9 and TRBJ2-1, with D possibly TRBD2 on 6 matching bases. This CDR3 has 12 amino acids. V was trimmed by 3 bases and J by 9 bases, leaving 9 bases between them. Germline lookup yields CDR1 SEHNR and CDR2 FQNEAQ (reference sequence). CDR3 residues: CASSFTSSEQFF. The CDR3 nucleotides read TGTGCCAGCAGCTTTACTAGCTCTGAGCAGTTCTTC.